The sequence of this T cell receptor beta chain was determined in a study of Graves' ophthalmopathy and Graves' hyperthyroidism. There are many counts of this clonotype. Its matching antigen is unknown. This CDR3 has 14 amino acids. Germline CDR1 and CDR2: SGHTA and FQGNSA. V dropped 4 bases and J dropped 9; count of bases not matched to a gene: 11. Ophthalmopathy cases showed moderate-to-severe activity, scoring CAS ≥3 and NOSPECS ≥4, with duration under 3 months. Other autoimmune disease, uncontrolled infection, pregnancy and lactation led to exclusion. General study points: Detection in blood was also observed for most expanded thyroid clonotypes above 0.001 frequency. Ophthalmopathy progression prediction by the model yielded a sensitivity of about 69% and a specificity of roughly 72%.

Amplified material comprised TCR beta CDR3 regions derived from RNA transcripts. Investigators did first-round RT-PCR with HTBI primers, then second-round multiplex PCR. TCRdb called the multiplex PCR reads again in MiXCR, with one record for every CDR3 protein. The table includes approximately 700,000 distinct CDR3 sequences, about 40% detected once. The specimen was peripheral blood. This chain connects TRBV7-2 to TRBJ2-5, with TRBD1 matching 7 bases. The source of this sequence is an adult man with Graves' ophthalmopathy. The CDR3 region has the DNA TGTGCCAGCAGCTCCGGGACAGAGTTAGGGGCCCAGTACTTC. This translates into CASSSGTELGAQYF.